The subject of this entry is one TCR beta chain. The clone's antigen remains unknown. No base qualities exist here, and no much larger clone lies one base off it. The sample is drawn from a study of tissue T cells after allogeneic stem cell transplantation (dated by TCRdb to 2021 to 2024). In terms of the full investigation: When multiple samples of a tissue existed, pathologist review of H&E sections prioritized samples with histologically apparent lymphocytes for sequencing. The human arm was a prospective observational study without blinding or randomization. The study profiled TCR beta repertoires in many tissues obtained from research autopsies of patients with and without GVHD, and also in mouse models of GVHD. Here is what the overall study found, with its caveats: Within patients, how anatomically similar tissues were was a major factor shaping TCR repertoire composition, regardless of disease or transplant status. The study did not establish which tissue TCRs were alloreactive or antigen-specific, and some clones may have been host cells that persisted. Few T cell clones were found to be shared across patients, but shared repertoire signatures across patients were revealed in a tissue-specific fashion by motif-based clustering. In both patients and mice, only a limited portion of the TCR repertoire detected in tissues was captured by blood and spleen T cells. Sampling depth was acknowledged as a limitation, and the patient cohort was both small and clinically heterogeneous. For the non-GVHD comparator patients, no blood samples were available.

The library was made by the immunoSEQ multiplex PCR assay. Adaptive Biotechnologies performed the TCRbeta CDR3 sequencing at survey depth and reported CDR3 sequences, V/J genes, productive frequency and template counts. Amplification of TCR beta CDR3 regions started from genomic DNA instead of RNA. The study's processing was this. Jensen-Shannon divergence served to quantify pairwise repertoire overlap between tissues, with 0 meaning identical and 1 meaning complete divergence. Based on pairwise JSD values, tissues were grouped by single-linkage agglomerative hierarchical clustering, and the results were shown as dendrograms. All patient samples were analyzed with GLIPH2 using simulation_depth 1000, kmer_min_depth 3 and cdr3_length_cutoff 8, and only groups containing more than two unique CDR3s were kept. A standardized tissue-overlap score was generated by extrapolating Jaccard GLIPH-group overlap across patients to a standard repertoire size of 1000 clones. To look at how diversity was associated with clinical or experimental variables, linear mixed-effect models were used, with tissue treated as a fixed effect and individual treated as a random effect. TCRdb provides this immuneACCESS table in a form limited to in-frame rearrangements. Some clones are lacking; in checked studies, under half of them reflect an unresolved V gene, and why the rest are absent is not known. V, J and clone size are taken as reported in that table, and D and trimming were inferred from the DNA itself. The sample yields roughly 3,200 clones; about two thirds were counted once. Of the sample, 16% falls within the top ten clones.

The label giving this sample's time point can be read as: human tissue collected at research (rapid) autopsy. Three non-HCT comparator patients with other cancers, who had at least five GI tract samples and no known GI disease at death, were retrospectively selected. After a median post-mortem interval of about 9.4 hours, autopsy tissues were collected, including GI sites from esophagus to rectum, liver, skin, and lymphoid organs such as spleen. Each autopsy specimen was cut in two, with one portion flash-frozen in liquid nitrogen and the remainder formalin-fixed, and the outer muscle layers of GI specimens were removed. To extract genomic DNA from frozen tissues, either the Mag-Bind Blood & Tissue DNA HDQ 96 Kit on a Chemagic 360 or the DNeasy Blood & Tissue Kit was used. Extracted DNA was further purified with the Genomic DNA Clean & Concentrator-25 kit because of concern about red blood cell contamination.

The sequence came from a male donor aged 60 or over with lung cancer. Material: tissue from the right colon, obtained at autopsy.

The CDR3 region has the sequence CATSDSGLAGVDEQFF. The nucleotide sequence reads as follows: TGTGCCACCAGTGACTCCGGACTAGCGGGAGTCGATGAGCAGTTCTTC. The rearrangement joined TRBV24-1 to TRBJ2-1, with TRBD2 matching 13 junction bases. The cysteine opens and the phenylalanine closes a CDR3 of 16 amino acids. The sequence is cut down to CDR3 DNA, 48 bases in frame from base 1. The germline V gene provides CDR1 KGHDR and CDR2 SFDVKD. Relative to germline, V is missing 4 bases and J is missing 8 bases, with 7 bases of the junction outside any gene match.